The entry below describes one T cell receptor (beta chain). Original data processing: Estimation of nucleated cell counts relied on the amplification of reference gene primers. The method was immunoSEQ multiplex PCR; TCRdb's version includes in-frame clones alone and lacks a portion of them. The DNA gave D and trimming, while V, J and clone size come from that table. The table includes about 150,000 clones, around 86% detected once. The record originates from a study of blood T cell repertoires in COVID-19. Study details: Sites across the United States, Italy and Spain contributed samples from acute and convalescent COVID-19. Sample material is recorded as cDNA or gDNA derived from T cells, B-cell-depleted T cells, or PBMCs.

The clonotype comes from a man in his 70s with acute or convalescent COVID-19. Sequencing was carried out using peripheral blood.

CDR3 DNA sequence: TGTGCCAGCAGTTTAAGGCGCGCGGGAGGGGTTCCAGATACGCAGTATTTT. As protein: CASSLRRAGGVPDTQYF. The chain is built from TRBV27 and TRBJ2-3; 9 bases fit TRBD2. The CDR3 runs to 17 residues. Germline V gene sequence: CDR1 MNHEY, CDR2 SMNVEV (reference sequence). With 2 bases clipped from V and 4 bases from J, the junction kept 10 bases outside the gene matches.